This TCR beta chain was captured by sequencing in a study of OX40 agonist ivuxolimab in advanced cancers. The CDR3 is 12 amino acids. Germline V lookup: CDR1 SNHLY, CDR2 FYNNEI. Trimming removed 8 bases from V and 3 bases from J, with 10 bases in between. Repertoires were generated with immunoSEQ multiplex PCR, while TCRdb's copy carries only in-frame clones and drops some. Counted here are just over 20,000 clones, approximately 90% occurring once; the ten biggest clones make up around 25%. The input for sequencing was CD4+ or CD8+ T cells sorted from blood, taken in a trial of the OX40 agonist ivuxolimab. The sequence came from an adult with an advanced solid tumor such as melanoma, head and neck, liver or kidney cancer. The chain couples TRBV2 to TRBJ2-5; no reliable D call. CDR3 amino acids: CASAWTEETQYF. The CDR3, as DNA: TGTGCCAGCGCCTGGACGGAAGAGACCCAGTACTTC. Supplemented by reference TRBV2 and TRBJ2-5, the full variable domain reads EPEVTQTPSHQVTQMGQEVILRCVPISNHLYFYWYRQILGQKVEFLVSFYNNEISEKSEIFDDQFSVERPDGSNFTLKIRSTKLEDSAMYFCASAWTEETQYFGPGTRLLVL.